Below, 21 T cell receptor beta chains from the same sample are listed, as sequenced in a study of T cells in Graves' hyperthyroidism and ophthalmopathy. Using RNA transcripts as the source, TCR beta CDR3 regions were amplified. HTBI primers were used for first-round RT-PCR of the TCR CDR3. TCRdb re-called the multiplex PCR reads with MiXCR, one entry per CDR3 protein. The sample has roughly 500,000 distinct CDR3 sequences; roughly 16% are singletons. The sample consisted of blood. The source of these receptors is a young woman with Graves' ophthalmopathy.

The sample holds many counts of this clonotype. The chain uses TRBV7-2 and TRBJ2-4, with D unclear. Germline V gives CDR1 SGHTA, CDR2 FQGNSA. The CDR3 covers 19 residues. The V end lost 4 bases, the J end lost 0 bases, and 22 bases lay between the germline ends. The CDR3 bases are TGTGCCAGCAGCTCCTCGACTCCCCCACCACCTCTAGCCAAAAACATTCAGTACTTC. As protein: CASSSSTPPPPLAKNIQYF.

This clonotype was counted at least ten times. The J gene is TRBJ1-1, the V gene TRBV20-1, with D tentatively TRBD1 (6 bases). Germline-derived CDR1 and CDR2 are DFQATT and SNEGSKA (reference sequence). CDR3 length: 10 residues. V was shortened by 3 bases and J by 7 bases, with 6 bases between the two germline ends. As DNA, the CDR3 is TGCAGTGCTAGGGACAGTGAAGCTTTCTTT. It codes for CSARDSEAFF.

The chain uses TRBV5-1 and TRBJ1-2, with a tentative D call TRBD1 (6 bases). The CDR3 runs to 13 residues. Per the germline V gene, CDR1 is SGHRS and CDR2 is YFSETQ. V shed 4 bases and J shed 4 bases, with 11 bases lying between them. The CDR3 loop is CASSPGQSYGYTF. The CDR3 DNA reads as TGCGCCAGCAGCCCCGGACAGTCCTATGGCTACACCTTC.

This clonotype showed up just a few times. This rearrangement joins TRBV15 to TRBJ2-7; D call uncertain. CDR1 is LNHNV and CDR2 is YYDKDF in the germline V gene (reference sequence). This CDR3 comprises 16 residues. V gave up 1 base and J gave up 4 bases, with 17 bases separating them. The CDR3 is CATSRAPWRSDYEQYF. CDR3 bases: TGTGCCACCAGCAGAGCCCCATGGCGGAGCGATTACGAGCAGTACTTC. Full variable domain (rest looked up from reference TRBV15 and TRBJ2-7): DAMVIQNPRYQVTQFGKPVTLSCSQTLNHNVMYWYQQKSSQAPKLLFHYYDKDFNNEADTPDNFQSRRPNTSFCFLDIRSPGLGDTAMYLCATSRAPWRSDYEQYFGPGTRLTVT.

J is TRBJ2-2 and V is TRBV20-1, with 9 bases that match TRBD1. J lost 3 bases, V lost 5 bases, and 1 base had no gene match. The germline V gene has CDR1 DFQATT and CDR2 SNEGSKA (reference sequence). This CDR3 spans 13 amino acids. CDR3 in DNA: TGCAGTGCTTGGACAGGGGACACCGGGGAGCTGTTTTTT. Translation: CSAWTGDTGELFF.

The V call is TRBV29-1, the J call TRBJ1-5; D gene ambiguous. The CDR3 spans 14 residues. V shed 6 bases and J shed 2 bases, with 14 bases lying between them. CDR1 SQVTM and CDR2 ANQGSEA come from the germline V gene. The chain's CDR3 is CSVSPGGGNQPQHF. The CDR3 region has the DNA TGCAGCGTGAGTCCCGGAGGTGGCAATCAGCCCCAGCATTTT.

Details on this clonotype: A much larger clone differs by one base, so this may be a read error. J is TRBJ1-6 and V is TRBV28, with D perhaps matching TRBD1 (6 bases). The V end was cut by 8 bases, the J end by 10 bases, with 27 bases between. This CDR3 comprises 17 residues. CDR1 is MDHEN, CDR2 SYDVKM, per germline. CDR3 amino acids: CASGLNPSPGARSPLHF. The CDR3 nucleotides are TGTGCCAGCGGCCTAAACCCTTCCCCAGGGGCGAGGTCACCCCTCCACTTT.

This clonotype was seen a handful of times. The V and J genes are TRBV6-1 and TRBJ2-5; TRBD2 aligns across 7 bases. CDR3 length equals 14 residues. V gave up 6 bases and J gave up 5 bases; unmatched junction bases: 9. Germline CDR1 and CDR2: MNHNS and SASEGT. The CDR3 bases are TGTGCCAGCAGCTTCCCGGGGGGAGCGGAGACCCAGTACTTC. Its translation is CASSFPGGAETQYF.

The table lists this clonotype with many counts. This chain joins TRBV18 and TRBJ1-2; D remains unclear. The germline gives CDR1 KGHSH, CDR2 LQKENI. The CDR3 sequence is 14 residues long. V was trimmed by 5 bases and J by 0 bases, leaving 10 bases between them. The CDR3 nucleotides are TGTGCCAGCTCAAACACGGAAGCTAACTATGGCTACACCTTC. It encodes CASSNTEANYGYTF. The full variable domain, completed using reference TRBV18 and TRBJ1-2, is NAGVMQNPRHLVRRRGQEARLRCSPMKGHSHVYWYRQLPEEGLKFMVYLQKENIIDESGMPKERFSAEFPKEGPSILRIQQVVRGDSAAYFCASSNTEANYGYTFGSGTRLTVV.

On this clonotype itself: The conserved phenylalanine or tryptophan is not found at the CDR3 terminus, so this likely reflects a read error. The chain is built from TRBV6-1 and TRBJ1-6; D may be TRBD1 (6 bases). The CDR3 is made up of 15 amino acids. V shed 2 bases and J shed 7 bases, with 12 bases lying between them. Germline CDR1 is MNHNS and CDR2 is SASEGT. The chain's CDR3 is CASSELTGPNSPLHL. Written as DNA, the CDR3 is TGTGCCAGCAGTGAACTCACAGGGCCCAATTCACCCCTCCACCTT.

A few counts support this clonotype. The CDR3 sequence is CASSESGDGHEQYF. CDR3 sequence (DNA): TGTGCCAGCAGTGAATCTGGGGATGGGCACGAGCAGTACTTC. The chain joins TRBV25-1 to TRBJ2-7; D is ambiguous. Trimming pared 1 base from V and 5 bases from J, leaving 12 bases between. CDR3 size: 14 residues. Germline-derived CDR1 and CDR2 are MGHDK and SYGVNS.

This clonotype was recorded a few times. The J gene is TRBJ2-2, the V gene TRBV19, with 9 bases lining up with TRBD2. After removal of 4 bases from V and 0 bases from J, the junction contained 6 bases not matched to a gene. CDR1 is LNHDA, CDR2 SQIVND, per germline (reference sequence). The CDR3 contains 17 residues. The CDR3 DNA reads TGTGCCAGTAGTACCCTAGCGGGGCCCGCGAACACCGGGGAGCTGTTTTTT. Translated: CASSTLAGPANTGELFF.

This clonotype was observed many times. The chain combines TRBV7-8 with TRBJ2-1; D is possibly TRBD2 (6 bases). Looked up from germline, CDR1 is SGHVS and CDR2 is FQNEAQ. The V and J ends lost 5 bases and 7 bases respectively, with 9 bases between them. There are 12 residues in the CDR3. The CDR3 nucleotides are TGTGCCAGCAGCCATGGGAGGAATGAGCAGTTCTTC. Its protein is CASSHGRNEQFF.

This clonotype has ten or more counts. DNA for the CDR3: TGTGCCAGCAGTTTCAGGGGTCCCCTCTACGAGCAGTACTTC. Amino acids: CASSFRGPLYEQYF. This sequence joins TRBV27 and TRBJ2-7; tentatively, D is TRBD1 (6 bases). V lost 3 bases and J lost 3, with 12 bases in between. Looked up from germline, CDR1 is MNHEY and CDR2 is SMNVEV (reference sequence). This CDR3 has 14 residues.

At least ten counts were recorded for this clonotype. The genes are TRBV7-2 and TRBJ2-1; perhaps D is TRBD1 or TRBD2 (6 bases each). This CDR3 has 15 residues. V dropped 5 bases and J dropped 1 base, with 12 bases sitting between them. The germline V gene has CDR1 SGHTA and CDR2 FQGNSA. The CDR3 reads CASSPTRGSYNEQFF. CDR3 sequence (DNA): TGTGCCAGCAGCCCGACTAGGGGGTCCTACAATGAGCAGTTCTTC.

The chain combines TRBV10-3 with TRBJ2-1; D might be TRBD1 (6 bases). V lost 0 bases, J lost 4 bases, and 10 bases lay in between. This CDR3 has 15 residues. CDR1 and CDR2 (germline): ENHRY, SYGVKD. CDR3 sequence (DNA): TGTGCCATCAGTGAGTCCGCGACAGGATACAATGAGCAGTTCTTC. As protein: CAISESATGYNEQFF.

J is TRBJ2-7 and V is TRBV20-1, with D unresolved. The germline gives CDR1 DFQATT, CDR2 SNEGSKA (reference sequence). V was pared by 5 bases and J by 4 bases, with 9 bases between. CDR3 length: 11 amino acids. DNA of the CDR3: TGCAGTGCTTCGGTTATTTACGAGCAGTACTTC. This encodes CSASVIYEQYF.

The gene calls are TRBV6-5 and TRBJ2-6; D possibly corresponds to TRBD1 (6 bases). The V and J ends lost 2 bases and 0 bases respectively, with 8 bases between them. This CDR3 is built from 16 residues. Germline assignment: CDR1 MNHEY and CDR2 SVGAGI. The CDR3 reads CASSYGDNSGANVLTF. The CDR3, as DNA: TGTGCCAGCAGTTACGGGGACAACTCTGGGGCCAACGTCCTGACTTTC.

The rearrangement uses TRBV4-2 and TRBJ2-3; perhaps TRBD1 as D (6 bases). CDR3 length: 15 amino acids. Trimming cost V 2 bases and J 3 bases, with 12 bases left between them. The V gene's germline CDR1 is LGHNA and CDR2 YNFKEQ. The CDR3 DNA reads TGTGCCAGCAGCCAAAGTCAGGGGACGACAGATACGCAGTATTTT. This gives the protein CASSQSQGTTDTQYF.

This clonotype was observed a handful of times. The chain joins TRBV12-3 or TRBV12-4 to TRBJ2-2; 9 bases map to TRBD2. J lost 5 bases, V lost 6 bases, and 16 bases had no gene match. CDR3 length: 18 amino acids. CDR3 protein: CASRPAPGREGRTGELFF. CDR3 nucleotides: TGTGCCAGCAGACCCGCACCAGGGCGGGAGGGCCGTACCGGGGAGCTGTTTTTT.

A few counts support this clonotype. The V call is TRBV20-1, the J call TRBJ2-1, with 7 nucleotides matching TRBD2. The V and J ends lost 6 bases and 2 bases, in that order; junction bases with no gene match: 7. Per the germline V gene, CDR1 is DFQATT and CDR2 is SNEGSKA (reference sequence). The length of the CDR3 is 14 residues. The CDR3 sequence is CSAEGRGAYNEQFF. Written as DNA, the CDR3 is TGCAGTGCCGAGGGTCGGGGGGCCTACAATGAGCAGTTCTTC.